The TCR beta chain under discussion was sequenced for a study of patients and donors after allogeneic stem cell transplantation. To note about this clonotype: The germline gene is not matched at one end of the junction; a read error may be the cause.

Germline V gene data show CDR1 as LGHNA and CDR2 as YSLEER. This CDR3 has 16 amino acids. One entry per CDR3 protein results from TCRdb running MiXCR on the RT-PCR reads. The table records hundreds of thousands of distinct CDR3 sequences, more than 15% of them present only once. This rearrangement joins TRBV4-3 to TRBJ2-1; possible D gene TRBD2, 5 bases. Input material: blood, either unsorted or a sorted T cell fraction (not recorded which). This receptor was taken from a human donor who was either an allogeneic HSCT recipient or a stem cell or donor lymphocyte infusion donor (not recorded which). It is not recorded whose cells these are; they may come from a transplant donor. The CDR3 DNA sequence: TGCGCCAGCAGCCCGAGACTGGCGGGTGGGAACAATGAGCAGATCTTC. This translates into CASSPRLAGGNNEQIF.